The 3 T cell receptor beta chains given below trace back to one sample, sequenced in a study of cytomegalovirus exposure and HLA in healthy donors. It was with 60 Vbeta and 13 Jbeta primers that the PCR ran. Only in-frame clones appear in the TCRdb table, and some are missing; sequencing was by immunoSEQ multiplex PCR. The data show 150,000 to 200,000 clones, roughly 79% seen once. The sample consisted of PBMCs. These receptors were collected from a woman aged 50 to 65 in good health and CMV-seronegative.

V and J are TRBV5-6 and TRBJ1-5; no reliable D call. CDR1 and CDR2 (germline): SGHDT, YYEEEE. The CDR3 runs to 12 residues. With 3 bases removed from V and 9 bases from J, the gap between germline ends came to 10 bases. The CDR3 DNA is TGTGCCAGCAGCTGGGCCTTAGGGCCCCAGCATTTT. Its translation: CASSWALGPQHF. Using reference TRBV5-6 and TRBJ1-5 for the parts outside the CDR3, the full variable domain is DAGVTQSPTHLIKTRGQQVTLRCSPKSGHDTVSWYQQALGQGPQFIFQYYEEEERQRGNFPDRFSGHQFPNYSSELNVNALLLGDSALYLCASSWALGPQHFGDGTRLSIL.

The sample holds one count of this clone. This chain joins TRBV27 and TRBJ1-5, with 7 bases lining up with TRBD1. The CDR3 spans 16 residues. V was pared by 6 bases and J by 2 bases, with 10 bases of the junction left unmatched. Germline V gives CDR1 MNHEY, CDR2 SMNVEV (reference sequence). The CDR3, as DNA: TGTGCCAGCAGACAGGGGAGAATGGCTGGCAATCAGCCCCAGCATTTT. Amino acids: CASRQGRMAGNQPQHF.

This rearrangement joins TRBV5-5 to TRBJ2-3, with 7 bases aligning to TRBD2. CDR3 length: 13 residues. The V gene's germline CDR1 is SGHKS and CDR2 YYEKEE (reference sequence). V lost 5 bases and J lost 2; bases outside the gene matches: 2. Here the CDR3 reads CASRSGTTDTQYF. Written as DNA, the CDR3 is TGTGCCAGCAGAAGCGGGACCACAGATACGCAGTATTTT.